The T cell receptor beta chain described here comes from a study of blood T cell repertoires in COVID-19 (TCRdb year 2020). Background on the whole study: Samples covering the acute and convalescent phases of COVID-19 were provided by collaborators in the United States, Italy and Spain. The dataset comprised deeply sampled blood TCRbeta repertoires from subjects exposed to, actively infected with, or recovered from COVID-19. Sample metadata almost always included a de-identified subject ID, COVID-19 status, age in years and sex. Where available, HLA class I and class II types were taken from metadata supplied by the sample provider and were not determined by assay-based typing. The prospective study material was composed of cDNA or gDNA derived from T cells, B-cell-depleted T cells, or PBMCs. The samples were drawn from two sources: the first 160 participants of the ongoing ImmuneRACE study, and 1,000 to 1,500 subjects contributed by 6 global collaborators. The repertoires were released in a freely available public database intended as a resource for research on the immune response to SARS-CoV-2. Beyond this particular receptor, the publication reports: The amount of clinical and demographic metadata varied by source and participant and was provided uncurated.

Another Seattle source contributed samples from volunteer blood donors who had recovered from COVID-19. Collaborating institutions collected whole blood in K2EDTA tubes following their own protocols. For TCRbeta analysis, collaborator samples were shipped as frozen whole blood, as isolated PBMCs, or as DNA extracted from either sample type. For this clone: The clone's antigen remains unknown. No quality values exist for individual bases; no much larger clone is one base distant.

The CDR3 holds 14 amino acids from the cysteine to the phenylalanine. Here the CDR3 DNA is all that survives: 42 bases in frame from base 1. Between the V and J ends, shortened by 3 bases and 4 bases respectively, the junction contains 12 bases. CDR1 and CDR2, looked up from the germline V gene (reference sequence), are GTSNPN and SVGIG. TCRbeta CDR3 regions were amplified from genomic DNA using the immunoSEQ Assay, a bias-controlled multiplex PCR. The study's own analysis went as follows. Nucleated cell counts per sample were estimated from amplification of reference gene primers within the assay. To quantify the absolute abundance of each unique TCRbeta CDR3 rearrangement, sequence reads were collapsed and filtered. For each sample, productive Simpson clonality was calculated as the square root of Simpson's diversity index across productive rearrangements. The table was pulled from immuneACCESS by TCRdb, which kept in-frame rearrangements only. Such tables lose some clones; where checked, under half of the loss comes from unresolved V genes, and the rest has no known cause. Clonal size and the V and J genes are those of that table, whereas D and trimming came from the DNA. Across this sample there are about 260,000 clones, with around 84% seen only once. The ten biggest clones cover approximately 1.5% of the sample.

Sequencing was carried out using peripheral blood. Here the chain combines TRBV30 and TRBJ2-2; a tentative D call is TRBD1 (6 bases match). The origin of this receptor is a woman in her forties who had recovered from COVID-19. The nucleotide sequence reads TGTGCCTGGAGAGGACAGATCCTCACCGGGGAGCTGTTTTTT. This codes for CAWRGQILTGELFF.